This TCR beta chain comes out of a study of T-cell memory formation after mild COVID-19. Turning to the study itself: Each donor largely had its own TCR clusters. Findings and caveats of the study: Memory sampled before infection contained some responding clones, suggesting cross-reactive memory joined. Shrinking CD4+ clones were chiefly CM and EM; CD8+ ones were chiefly EMRA. Clones contracting over day 15 to 85 were CD4/CD8 balanced, with later expanders leaning CD4+.

From the 5' RACE reads, TCRdb called clonotypes with MiXCR, one entry per CDR3 protein. This sample has roughly 400,000 distinct CDR3 sequences, with 15% to 20% found just once. V was trimmed by 5 bases and J by 3 bases, leaving 13 bases between them. Germline CDR1 is DFQATT and CDR2 is SNEGSKA (reference sequence). This CDR3 has 14 residues. This clonotype has a handful of counts. Its antigen is not known. The clonotype comes from a young man who had mild COVID-19 (a few samples of this study predate the infection). Cell type and time point are not known. The rearrangement joins TRBV20-1 to TRBJ2-2; D unclear. The material sequenced was PBMCs or a T cell subset sorted from them (not recorded which). The DNA of the CDR3 is TGCAGTGCTCCGGGCCGGAGCCACACCGGGGAGCTGTTTTTT. Translation gives CSAPGRSHTGELFF.